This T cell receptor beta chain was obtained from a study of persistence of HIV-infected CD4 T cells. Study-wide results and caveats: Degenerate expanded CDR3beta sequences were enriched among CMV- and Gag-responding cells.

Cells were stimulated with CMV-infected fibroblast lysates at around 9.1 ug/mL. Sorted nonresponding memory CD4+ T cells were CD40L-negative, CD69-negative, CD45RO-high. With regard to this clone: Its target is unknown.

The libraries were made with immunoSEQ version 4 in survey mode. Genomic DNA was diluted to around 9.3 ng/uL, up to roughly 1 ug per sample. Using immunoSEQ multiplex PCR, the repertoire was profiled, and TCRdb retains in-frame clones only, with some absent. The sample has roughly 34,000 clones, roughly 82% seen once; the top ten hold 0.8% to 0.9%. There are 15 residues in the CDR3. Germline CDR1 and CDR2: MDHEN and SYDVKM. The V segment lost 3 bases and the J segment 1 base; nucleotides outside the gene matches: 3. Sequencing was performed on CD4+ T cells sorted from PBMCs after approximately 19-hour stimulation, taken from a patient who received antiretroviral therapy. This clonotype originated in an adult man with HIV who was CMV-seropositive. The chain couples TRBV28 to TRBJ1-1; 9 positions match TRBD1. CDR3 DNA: TGTGCCAGCAGTTTCCCGACAGGGGGGAACACTGAAGCTTTCTTT. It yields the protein CASSFPTGGNTEAFF.